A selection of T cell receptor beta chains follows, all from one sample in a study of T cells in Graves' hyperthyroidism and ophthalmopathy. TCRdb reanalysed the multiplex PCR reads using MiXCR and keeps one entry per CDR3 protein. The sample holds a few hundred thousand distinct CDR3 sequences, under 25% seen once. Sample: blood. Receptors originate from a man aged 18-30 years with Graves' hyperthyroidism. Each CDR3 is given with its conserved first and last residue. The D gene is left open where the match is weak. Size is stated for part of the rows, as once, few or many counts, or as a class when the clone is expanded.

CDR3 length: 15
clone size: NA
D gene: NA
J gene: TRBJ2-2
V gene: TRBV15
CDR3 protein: CATSRDRVETGELFF
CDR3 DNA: TGTGCCACCAGCAGAGACAGGGTGGAGACCGGGGAGCTGTTTTTT

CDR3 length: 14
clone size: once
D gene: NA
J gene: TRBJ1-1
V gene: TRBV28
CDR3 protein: CASSLQATTTEAFF
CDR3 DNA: TGTGCCAGCAGTTTGCAAGCTACAACCACTGAAGCTTTCTTT

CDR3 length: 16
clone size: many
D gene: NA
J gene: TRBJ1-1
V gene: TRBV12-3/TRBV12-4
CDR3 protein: CASRYTLTAGNTEAFF
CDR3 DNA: TGTGCCAGCAGATACACTCTAACGGCGGGGAACACTGAAGCTTTCTTT

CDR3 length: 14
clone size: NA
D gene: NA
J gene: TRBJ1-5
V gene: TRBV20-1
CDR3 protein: CSARADSDNQPQHF
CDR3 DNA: TGCAGTGCTAGAGCAGACAGCGACAATCAGCCCCAGCATTTT

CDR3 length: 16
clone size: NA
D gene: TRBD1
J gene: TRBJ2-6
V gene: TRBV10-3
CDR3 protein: CAADRTGSSGANVLTF
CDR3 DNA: TGTGCTGCTGATAGGACAGGAAGCTCTGGGGCCAACGTCCTGACTTTC

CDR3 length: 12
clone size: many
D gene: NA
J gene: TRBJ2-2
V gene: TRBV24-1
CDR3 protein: CATSAGFGELFF
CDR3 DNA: TGTGCCACCAGTGCAGGGTTCGGGGAGCTGTTTTTT

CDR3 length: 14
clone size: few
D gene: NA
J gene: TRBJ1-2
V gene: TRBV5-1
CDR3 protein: CASSLVTRNYGYTF
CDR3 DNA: TGCGCCAGCAGCTTGGTTACCCGGAACTATGGCTACACCTTC

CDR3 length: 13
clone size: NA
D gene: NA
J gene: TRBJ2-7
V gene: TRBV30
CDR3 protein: CAWSLEGSYELYF
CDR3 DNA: TGTGCCTGGAGTCTGGAGGGATCGTACGAGCTGTACTTC

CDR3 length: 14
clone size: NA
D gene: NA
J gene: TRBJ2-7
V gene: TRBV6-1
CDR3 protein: CASSEDQGHRAQYF
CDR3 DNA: TGTGCCAGCAGTGAAGACCAGGGGCACAGGGCGCAGTACTTC

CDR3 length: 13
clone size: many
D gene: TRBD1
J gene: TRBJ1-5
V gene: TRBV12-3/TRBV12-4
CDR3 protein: CASSGTGGPPQHF
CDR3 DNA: TGTGCCAGCAGTGGAACAGGGGGCCCGCCCCAGCATTTT

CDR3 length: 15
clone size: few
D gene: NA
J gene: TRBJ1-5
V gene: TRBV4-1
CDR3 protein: CASSQIMGGNQPQHF
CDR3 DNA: TGCGCCAGCAGCCAAATTATGGGGGGCAATCAGCCCCAGCATTTT

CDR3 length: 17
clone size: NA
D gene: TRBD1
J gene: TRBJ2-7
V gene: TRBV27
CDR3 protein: CASSLSVGDRSPYEQYF
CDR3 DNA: TGTGCCAGCAGTTTATCGGTAGGGGACAGGTCCCCCTACGAGCAGTACTTC

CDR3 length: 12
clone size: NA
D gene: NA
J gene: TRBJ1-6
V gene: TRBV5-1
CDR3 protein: CASSGVDSPLHF
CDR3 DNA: TGCGCCAGCAGCGGGGTAGACTCACCCCTCCACTTT

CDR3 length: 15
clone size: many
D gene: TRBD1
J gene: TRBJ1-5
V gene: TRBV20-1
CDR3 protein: CSAPRSDRDNQPQHF
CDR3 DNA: TGCAGTGCTCCCCGTAGCGACAGGGACAATCAGCCCCAGCATTTT